Given below is one T cell receptor beta chain in context. CDR1 WNHNN and CDR2 SYGVQD come from the germline V gene (reference sequence). The CDR3 covers 13 residues. Trimming removed 4 bases from V and 11 bases from J, with 17 bases in between. The data belong to a study of blood T cell repertoires in COVID-19. In the study overall: The United States, Italy and Spain were the sources of the acute and convalescent COVID-19 samples. T cells, B-cell-depleted T cells, or PBMCs supplied cDNA or gDNA.

Original processing methods: For nucleated cells, counts were estimated from reference gene primer amplification. Clones were read by immunoSEQ multiplex PCR, and TCRdb kept only the in-frame ones, dropping some. V, J and clone size are taken as reported in that table, and D and trimming were inferred from the DNA itself. Here the sample spans more than 45,000 clones, around 83% being singletons. The material sequenced was peripheral blood. The sequence was obtained from a human donor in a cohort sampled during active COVID-19. This chain connects TRBV10-1 to TRBJ1-1; perhaps TRBD1 as D (5 bases). The CDR3 region is CASSGGLAEEAFF. The CDR3 region has the DNA TGCGCCAGCAGTGGGGGCCTTGCCGAGGAGGCTTTCTTT.